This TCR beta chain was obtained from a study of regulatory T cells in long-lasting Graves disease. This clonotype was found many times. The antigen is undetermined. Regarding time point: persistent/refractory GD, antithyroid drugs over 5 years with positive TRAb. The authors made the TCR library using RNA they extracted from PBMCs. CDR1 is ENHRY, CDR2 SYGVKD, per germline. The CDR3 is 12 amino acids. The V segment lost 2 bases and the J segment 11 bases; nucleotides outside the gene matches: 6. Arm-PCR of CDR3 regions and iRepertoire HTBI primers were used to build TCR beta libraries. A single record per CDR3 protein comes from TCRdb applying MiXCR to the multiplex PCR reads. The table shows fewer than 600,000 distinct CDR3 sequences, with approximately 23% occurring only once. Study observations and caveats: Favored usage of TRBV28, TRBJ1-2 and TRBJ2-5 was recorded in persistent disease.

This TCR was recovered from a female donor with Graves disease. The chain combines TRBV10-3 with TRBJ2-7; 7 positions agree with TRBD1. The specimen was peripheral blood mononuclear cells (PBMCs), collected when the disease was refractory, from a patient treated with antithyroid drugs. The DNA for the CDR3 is TGTGCCATCAGTGAGCCCGACAGGGTTAAGTACTTC. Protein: CAISEPDRVKYF.